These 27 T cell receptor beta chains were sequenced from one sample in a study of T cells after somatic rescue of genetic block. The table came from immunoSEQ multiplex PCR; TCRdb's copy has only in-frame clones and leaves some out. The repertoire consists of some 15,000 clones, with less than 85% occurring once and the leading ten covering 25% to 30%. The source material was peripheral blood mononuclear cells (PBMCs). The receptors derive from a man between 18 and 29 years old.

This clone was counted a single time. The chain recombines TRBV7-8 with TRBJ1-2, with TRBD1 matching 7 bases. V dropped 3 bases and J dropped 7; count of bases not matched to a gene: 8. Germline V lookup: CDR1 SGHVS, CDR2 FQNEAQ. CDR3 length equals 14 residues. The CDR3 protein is CASSFSRQGTGYTF. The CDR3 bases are TGTGCCAGCAGCTTCTCCCGACAGGGTACTGGCTACACCTTC.

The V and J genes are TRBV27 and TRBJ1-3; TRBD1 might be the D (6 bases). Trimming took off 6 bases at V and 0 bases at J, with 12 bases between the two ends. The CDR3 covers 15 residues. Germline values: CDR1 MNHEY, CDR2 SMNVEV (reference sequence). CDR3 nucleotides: TGTGCCAGCAGCCGAGGGGGTAGCTCTGGAAACACCATATATTTT. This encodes CASSRGGSSGNTIYF.

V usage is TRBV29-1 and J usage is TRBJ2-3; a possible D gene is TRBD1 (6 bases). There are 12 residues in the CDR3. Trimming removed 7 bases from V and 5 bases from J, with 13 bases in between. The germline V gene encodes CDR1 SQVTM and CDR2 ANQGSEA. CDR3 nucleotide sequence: TGCAGCGGACTCCGGACAGTAGATACGCAGTATTTT. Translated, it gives CSGLRTVDTQYF.

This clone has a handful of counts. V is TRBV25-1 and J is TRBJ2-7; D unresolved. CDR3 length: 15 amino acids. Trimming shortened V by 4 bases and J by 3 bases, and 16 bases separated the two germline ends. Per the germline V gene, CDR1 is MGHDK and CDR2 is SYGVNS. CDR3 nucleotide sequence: TGTGCCAGCAGTGGTTTCCCCACAGTAATCTACGAGCAGTACTTC. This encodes CASSGFPTVIYEQYF.

DNA of the CDR3: TGTGCCAGCAGGACCGGGACAGTACCTTACGAGCAGTACTTC. It translates to CASRTGTVPYEQYF. This rearrangement joins TRBV6-5 to TRBJ2-5; TRBD1 matches 7 bases. The DNA end is more similar to TRBJ2-7, so the J call may be wrong. Germline V gene lookup returns CDR1 MNHEY and CDR2 SVGAGI. The CDR3 is 14 amino acids.

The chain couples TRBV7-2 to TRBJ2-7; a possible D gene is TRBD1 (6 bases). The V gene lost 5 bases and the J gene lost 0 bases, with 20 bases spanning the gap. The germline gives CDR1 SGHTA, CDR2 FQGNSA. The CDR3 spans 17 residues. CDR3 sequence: CASSRLTAGVSSYEQYF. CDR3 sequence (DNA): TGTGCCAGCAGCCGTTTAACGGCAGGGGTTAGCTCCTACGAGCAGTACTTC.

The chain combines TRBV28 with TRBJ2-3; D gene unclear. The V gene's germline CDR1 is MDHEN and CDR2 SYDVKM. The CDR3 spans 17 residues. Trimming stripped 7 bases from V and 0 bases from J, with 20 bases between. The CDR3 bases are TGTGCCAGCAAACCCCATGGTAAGACACCGAGCACAGATACGCAGTATTTT. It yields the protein CASKPHGKTPSTDTQYF.

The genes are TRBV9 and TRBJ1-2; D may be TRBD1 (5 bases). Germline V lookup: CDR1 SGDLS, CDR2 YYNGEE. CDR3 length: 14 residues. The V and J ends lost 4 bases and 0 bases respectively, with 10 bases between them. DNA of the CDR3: TGTGCCAGCAGCCAGACGGGGGCTAACTATGGCTACACCTTC. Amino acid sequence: CASSQTGANYGYTF.

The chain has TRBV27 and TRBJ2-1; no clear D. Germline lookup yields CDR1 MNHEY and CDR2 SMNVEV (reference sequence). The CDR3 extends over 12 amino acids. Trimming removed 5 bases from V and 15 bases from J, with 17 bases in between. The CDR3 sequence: CASSQIGQLAFF. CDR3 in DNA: TGTGCCAGCAGTCAAATAGGTCAGTTAGCGTTCTTC.

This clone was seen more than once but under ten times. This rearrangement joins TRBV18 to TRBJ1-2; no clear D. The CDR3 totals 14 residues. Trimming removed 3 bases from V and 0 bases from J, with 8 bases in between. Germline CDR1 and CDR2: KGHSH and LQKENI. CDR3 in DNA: TGTGCCAGCTCACCGAACCAGGCTAACTATGGCTACACCTTC. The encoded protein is CASSPNQANYGYTF.

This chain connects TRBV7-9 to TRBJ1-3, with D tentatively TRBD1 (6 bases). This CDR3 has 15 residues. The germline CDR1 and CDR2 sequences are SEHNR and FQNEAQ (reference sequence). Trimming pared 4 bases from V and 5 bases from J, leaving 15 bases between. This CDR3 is CASSSLPGGRNTIYF. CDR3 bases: TGTGCCAGCAGCTCTCTTCCTGGGGGCAGAAACACCATATATTTT.

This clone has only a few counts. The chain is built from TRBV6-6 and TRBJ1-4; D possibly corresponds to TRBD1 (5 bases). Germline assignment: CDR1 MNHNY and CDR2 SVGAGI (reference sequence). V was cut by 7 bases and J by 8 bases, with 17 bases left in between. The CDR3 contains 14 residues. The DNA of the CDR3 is TGTGCCAGCAAGGGACGGCAGGTGGGAGAAAAACTGTTTTTT. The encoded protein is CASKGRQVGEKLFF.

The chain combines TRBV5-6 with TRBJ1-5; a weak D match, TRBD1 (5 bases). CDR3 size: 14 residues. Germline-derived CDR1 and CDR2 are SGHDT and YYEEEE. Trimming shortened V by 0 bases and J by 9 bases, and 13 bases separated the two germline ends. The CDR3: CASSLAMDGGPQHF. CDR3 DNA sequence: TGTGCCAGCAGCTTGGCTATGGATGGGGGGCCCCAGCATTTT.

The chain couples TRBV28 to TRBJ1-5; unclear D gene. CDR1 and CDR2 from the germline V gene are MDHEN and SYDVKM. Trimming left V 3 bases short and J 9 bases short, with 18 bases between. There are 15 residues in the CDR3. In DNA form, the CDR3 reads TGTGCCAGCAGTTTTCGGAATGTGGGTTCCCGGCCCCAGCATTTT. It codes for CASSFRNVGSRPQHF.

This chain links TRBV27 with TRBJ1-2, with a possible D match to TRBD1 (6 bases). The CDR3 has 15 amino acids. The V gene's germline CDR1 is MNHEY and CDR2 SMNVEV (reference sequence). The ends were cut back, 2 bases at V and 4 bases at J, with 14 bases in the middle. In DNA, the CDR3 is TGTGCCAGCAGTTTAATAGGCAGAGGGGGCTATGGCTACACCTTC. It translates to CASSLIGRGGYGYTF.

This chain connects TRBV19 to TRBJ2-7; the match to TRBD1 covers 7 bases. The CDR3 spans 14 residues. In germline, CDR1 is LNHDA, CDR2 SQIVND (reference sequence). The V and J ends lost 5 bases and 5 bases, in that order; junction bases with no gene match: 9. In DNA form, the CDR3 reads TGTGCCAGTAGTCCCGACAGGGTATTTCACGAGCAGTACTTC. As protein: CASSPDRVFHEQYF.

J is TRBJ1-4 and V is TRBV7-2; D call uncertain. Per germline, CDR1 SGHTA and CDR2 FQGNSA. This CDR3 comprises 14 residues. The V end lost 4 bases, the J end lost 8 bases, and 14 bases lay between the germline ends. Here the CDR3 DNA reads TGTGCCAGCAGCTCCTACCTCGGTGGAGAAAAACTGTTTTTT. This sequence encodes CASSSYLGGEKLFF.

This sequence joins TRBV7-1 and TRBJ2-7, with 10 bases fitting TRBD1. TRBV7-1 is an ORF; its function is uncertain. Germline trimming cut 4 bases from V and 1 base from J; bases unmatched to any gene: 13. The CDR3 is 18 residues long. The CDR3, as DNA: TGTGCCAGCAGCTTAGGACAGGGGGACCAGCGGATTTCCTACGAGCAGTACTTC. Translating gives CASSLGQGDQRISYEQYF.

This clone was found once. CDR3 nucleotides: TGCGCCAGCAGCGTAACAGGGGGTCATGGCTACACCTTC. This sequence encodes CASSVTGGHGYTF. The rearrangement links TRBV5-1 to TRBJ1-2, with TRBD1 matching over 8 bases. With V trimmed by 4 bases and J by 6 bases, 5 bases remained unmatched. CDR3 length: 13 residues. In germline, CDR1 is SGHRS, CDR2 YFSETQ.

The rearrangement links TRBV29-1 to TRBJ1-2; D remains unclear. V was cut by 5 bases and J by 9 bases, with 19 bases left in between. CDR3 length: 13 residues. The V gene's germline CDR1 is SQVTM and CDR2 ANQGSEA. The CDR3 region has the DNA TGCAGCGTTTCCAACCCCCTTTCTATTAGCTACACCTTC. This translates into CSVSNPLSISYTF. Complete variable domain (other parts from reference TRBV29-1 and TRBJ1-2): SAVISQKPSRDICQRGTSLTIQCQVDSQVTMMFWYRQQPGQSLTLIATANQGSEATYESGFVIDKFPISRPNLTFSTLTVSNMSPEDSSIYLCSVSNPLSISYTFGSGTRLTVV.

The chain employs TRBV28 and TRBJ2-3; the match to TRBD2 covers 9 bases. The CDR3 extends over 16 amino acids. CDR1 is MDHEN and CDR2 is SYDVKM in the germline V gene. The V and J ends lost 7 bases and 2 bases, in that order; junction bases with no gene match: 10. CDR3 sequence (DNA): TGTGCCAGCAAATCGGGACTAGCTGAACCCACAGATACGCAGTATTTT. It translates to CASKSGLAEPTDTQYF.

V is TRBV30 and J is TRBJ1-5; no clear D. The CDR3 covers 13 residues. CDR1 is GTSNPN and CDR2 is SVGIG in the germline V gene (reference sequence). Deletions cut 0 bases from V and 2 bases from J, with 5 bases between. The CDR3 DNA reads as TGTGCCTGGAGTGTACAAGGCAATCAGCCCCAGCATTTT. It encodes CAWSVQGNQPQHF.

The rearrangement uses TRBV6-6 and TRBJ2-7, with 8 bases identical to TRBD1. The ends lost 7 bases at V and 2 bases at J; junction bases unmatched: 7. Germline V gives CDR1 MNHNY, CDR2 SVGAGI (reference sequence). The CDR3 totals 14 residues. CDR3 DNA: TGTGCCAGCAACCAGGGGGCGCGTCCCTACGAGCAGTACTTC. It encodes CASNQGARPYEQYF.

CDR3 sequence reads: CASSLFRGGTQYF. The CDR3 DNA reads TGTGCCAGCAGTTTATTTAGGGGGGGTACGCAGTATTTT. The chain combines TRBV28 with TRBJ2-3; D is possibly TRBD2 (7 bases). The CDR3 totals 13 residues. V lost 1 base to trimming and J lost 8 bases, with 10 bases between them. Germline V lookup: CDR1 MDHEN, CDR2 SYDVKM.

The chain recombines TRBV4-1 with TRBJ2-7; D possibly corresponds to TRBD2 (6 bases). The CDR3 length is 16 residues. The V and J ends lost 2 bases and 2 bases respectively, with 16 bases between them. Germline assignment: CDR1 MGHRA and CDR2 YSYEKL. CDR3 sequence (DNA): TGCGCCAGCAGCCAACGAGGTGGCGGGGTTCCCTACGAGCAGTACTTC. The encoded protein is CASSQRGGGVPYEQYF.

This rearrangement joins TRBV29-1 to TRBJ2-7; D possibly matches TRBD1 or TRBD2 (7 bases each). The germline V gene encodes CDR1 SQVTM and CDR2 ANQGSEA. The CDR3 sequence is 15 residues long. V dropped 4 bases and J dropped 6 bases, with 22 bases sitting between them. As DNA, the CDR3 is TGCAGCGTTGTCGATTATCTGGGAGGGGGCTTCGAGCAGTACTTC. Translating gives CSVVDYLGGGFEQYF.

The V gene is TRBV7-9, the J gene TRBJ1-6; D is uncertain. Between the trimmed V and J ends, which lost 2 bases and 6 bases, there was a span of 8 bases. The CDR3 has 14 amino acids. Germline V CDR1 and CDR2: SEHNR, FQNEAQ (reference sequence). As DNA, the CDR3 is TGTGCCAGCAGCTTACTCGACCCTAATTCACCCCTCCACTTT. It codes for CASSLLDPNSPLHF.